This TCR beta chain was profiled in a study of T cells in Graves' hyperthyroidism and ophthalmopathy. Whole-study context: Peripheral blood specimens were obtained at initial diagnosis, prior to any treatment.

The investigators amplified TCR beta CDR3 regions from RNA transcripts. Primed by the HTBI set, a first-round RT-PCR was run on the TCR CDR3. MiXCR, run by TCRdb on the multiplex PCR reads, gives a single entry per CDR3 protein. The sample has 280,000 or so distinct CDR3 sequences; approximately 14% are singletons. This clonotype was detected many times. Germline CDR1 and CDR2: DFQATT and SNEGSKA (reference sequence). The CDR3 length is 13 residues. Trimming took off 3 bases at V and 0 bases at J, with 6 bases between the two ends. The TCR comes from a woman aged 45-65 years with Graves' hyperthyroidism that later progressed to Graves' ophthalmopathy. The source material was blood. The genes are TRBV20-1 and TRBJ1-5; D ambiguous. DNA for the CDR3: TGCAGTGCTAGGCAGGATAGCAATCAGCCCCAGCATTTT. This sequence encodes CSARQDSNQPQHF.